Shown below are 9 T cell receptor beta chains from a single sample sequenced in a study of radiotherapy plus CTLA-4 blockade in lung cancer. Method: immunoSEQ multiplex PCR; TCRdb's copy keeps in-frame clones and lacks some. In the table there are approximately 75,000 clones, around 80% of which are singletons. The sequencing here drew on peripheral blood, taken from a patient treated with radiotherapy plus ipilimumab. The receptors stem from a human donor with non-small cell lung cancer who had a complete response to radiotherapy plus ipilimumab.

The V call is TRBV5-8, the J call TRBJ2-7; 11 bases map to TRBD2. The CDR3 is 15 residues long. V lost 1 base and J lost 7; bases outside the gene matches: 7. Germline-derived CDR1 and CDR2 are SGHTS and YDEGEE. For the CDR3, the DNA is TGTGCCAGCAGCTTGTTAGGACTAGCGGGTGTAGAGCAGTACGTC. Translation gives CASSLLGLAGVEQYV.

This clone has only one observation. This chain links TRBV5-1 with TRBJ1-2; D possibly corresponds to TRBD1 (6 bases). CDR1 and CDR2 from the germline V gene are SGHRS and YFSETQ. Trimming took off 2 bases at V and 2 bases at J, with 7 bases between the two ends. The CDR3 spans 13 residues. CDR3: CASSFTGNYGYTF. In DNA form, the CDR3 reads TGCGCCAGCAGCTTTACAGGGAACTATGGCTACACCTTC.

This chain connects TRBV28 to TRBJ1-1; D might be TRBD1 (5 bases). V was clipped by 5 bases and J by 0 bases, with 19 bases between them. Germline V gene sequence: CDR1 MDHEN, CDR2 SYDVKM. This CDR3 spans 17 amino acids. As DNA, the CDR3 is TGTGCCAGCAGTCTCACCCTGACAGAATACTTGAACACTGAAGCTTTCTTT. Protein product: CASSLTLTEYLNTEAFF.

The chain joins TRBV7-2 to TRBJ2-1; 7 nucleotides align to TRBD2. CDR3 length: 17 residues. Trimming removed 0 bases from V and 7 bases from J; junction bases left unmatched: 12. The V gene's germline CDR1 is SGHTA and CDR2 FQGNSA. The chain's CDR3 is CASSLAAGEGPGNEQFF. DNA for the CDR3: TGTGCCAGCAGCTTAGCGGCGGGGGAGGGCCCGGGAAATGAGCAGTTCTTC.

This clone has a handful of counts. The same CDR3 also results from other DNA sequences found in this sample. The chain has TRBV4-3 and TRBJ1-4; no reliable D call. Germline-derived CDR1 and CDR2 are LGHNA and YSLEER. The CDR3 length is 13 residues. Between the trimmed V and J ends, which lost 0 bases and 7 bases, there was a span of 6 bases. CDR3 residues: CASSQDLVEKLFF. The CDR3 DNA follows: TGCGCCAGCAGCCAAGATCTTGTTGAAAAACTGTTTTTT.

This chain joins TRBV7-8 and TRBJ1-3; D is possibly TRBD1 (6 bases). The CDR3 covers 17 residues. The V end lost 3 bases, the J end lost 7 bases, and 22 bases lay between the germline ends. From germline, CDR1 is SGHVS and CDR2 FQNEAQ. The DNA for the CDR3 is TGTGCCAGCAGCTTTTGGGCCAGGGGCGAATTCGGGAACACCATATATTTT. As protein: CASSFWARGEFGNTIYF. Supplemented by reference TRBV7-8 and TRBJ1-3, the full variable domain reads GAGVSQSPRYKVAKRGQDVALRCDPISGHVSLFWYQQALGQGPEFLTYFQNEAQLDKSGLPSDRFFAERPEGSVSTLKIQRTQQEDSAVYLCASSFWARGEFGNTIYFGEGSWLTVV.

The chain carries TRBV10-3 and TRBJ2-1; D remains unclear. Deletions cut 11 bases from V and 6 bases from J, with 11 bases between. Germline CDR1 is ENHRY and CDR2 is SYGVKD. The CDR3 runs to 11 residues. The CDR3 nucleotides read TGTGCCTCCCGCGGCTCCAATGAGCAGTTCTTC. Amino acids: CASRGSNEQFF.

This clone was seen only a few times. The rearrangement joins TRBV4-3 to TRBJ1-5; D unresolved. This CDR3 contains 14 residues. The germline V gene has CDR1 LGHNA and CDR2 YSLEER. Trimming cost V 0 bases and J 5 bases, with 8 bases left between them. CDR3 sequence reads: CASSQDPDHQPQHF. The CDR3, as DNA: TGCGCCAGCAGCCAAGACCCAGATCATCAGCCCCAGCATTTT.

The rearrangement joins TRBV5-1 to TRBJ1-6; tentative D call: TRBD1 (5 bases). Trimming took off 4 bases at V and 3 bases at J, with 8 bases between the two ends. Looked up from germline, CDR1 is SGHRS and CDR2 is YFSETQ. This CDR3 is built from 14 residues. The CDR3 DNA is TGCGCCAGCAGCCACGACAGCTATAATTCACCCCTCCACTTT. Translating gives CASSHDSYNSPLHF.